Following are 29 T cell receptor beta chains from one sample sequenced in a study of T cells in Graves' hyperthyroidism and ophthalmopathy. Amplified TCR beta CDR3 regions came from RNA transcripts. A set of HTBI primers served as the primers for a first-round RT-PCR of the TCR CDR3. Each CDR3 protein is one row after TCRdb ran MiXCR on the multiplex PCR reads. The sample has 480,000 or so distinct CDR3 sequences; 46% are singletons. The specimen sequenced was peripheral blood or thyroid tissue (not recorded which). The receptors derive from an adult woman with Graves' disease, either hyperthyroidism or ophthalmopathy (not recorded which).

The V gene is TRBV13, the J gene TRBJ1-1; D not resolved. V lost 8 bases and J lost 2, with 15 bases in between. The CDR3 is 14 residues long. CDR1 is PRHDT and CDR2 is FYEKMQ in the germline V gene (reference sequence). CDR3 coding DNA: TGTGCCAGCTTTGGCACAGCCGAAAACACTGAAGCTTTCTTT. Its protein product is CASFGTAENTEAFF.

Ten or more counts support this clonotype. The chain employs TRBV6-5 and TRBJ1-3; TRBD1 is a possible D gene (5 bases). V dropped 0 bases and J dropped 4 bases, with 10 bases sitting between them. The CDR3 length is 15 residues. Germline-derived CDR1 and CDR2 are MNHEY and SVGAGI. CDR3 in amino acids: CASSYSGVSGNTIYF. CDR3 in DNA: TGTGCCAGCAGTTACTCAGGGGTGTCAGGAAACACCATATATTTT.

This chain links TRBV9 with TRBJ1-6; D is unclear. The germline CDR1 and CDR2 sequences are SGDLS and YYNGEE. This CDR3 contains 13 residues. V lost 4 bases to trimming and J lost 9 bases, with 11 bases between them. The CDR3: CASSLGWGSPLHF. The CDR3 region has the DNA TGTGCCAGCAGCTTGGGCTGGGGTTCACCCCTCCACTTT.

About this clonotype: The CDR3 ends on some other residue instead of the conserved phenylalanine or tryptophan, so this is likely a read error. It is unclear where the CDR3 begins or ends on the DNA, so no DNA is shown, and the CDR3 is as TCRdb lists it. The V call is TRBV20-1, the J call TRBJ2-6. CDR1 is DFQATT, CDR2 SNEGSKA, per germline (reference sequence). The CDR3 is 8 amino acids in total, end residues counted. CDR3 protein: CSAPDLAS.

The V and J genes are TRBV5-6 and TRBJ1-4, with D possibly matching TRBD1 (5 bases). Germline V lookup: CDR1 SGHDT, CDR2 YYEEEE. The CDR3 has 14 residues. V gave up 2 bases and J gave up 7 bases, with 12 bases separating them. In DNA, the CDR3 is TGTGCCAGCAGCTTACAGCGGGGGGGTGAAAAACTGTTTTTT. Protein sequence: CASSLQRGGEKLFF.

This clonotype appeared many times. The chain is built from TRBV4-1 and TRBJ1-4; D remains unclear. With 4 bases removed from V and 0 bases from J, the gap between germline ends came to 6 bases. Looked up from germline, CDR1 is MGHRA and CDR2 is YSYEKL. The CDR3 has 14 amino acids. The DNA of the CDR3 is TGCGCCAGCAGCCTTAGAACAACTAATGAAAAACTGTTTTTT. This translates into CASSLRTTNEKLFF.

V is TRBV29-1 and J is TRBJ2-6; the match to TRBD2 covers 7 bases. This CDR3 is built from 16 residues. The V and J ends lost 3 bases and 1 base, in that order; junction bases with no gene match: 6. The germline CDR1 and CDR2 sequences are SQVTM and ANQGSEA. DNA for the CDR3: TGCAGCGTTGACACTAGCGAGGTGTCTGGGGCCAACGTCCTGACTTTC. This translates into CSVDTSEVSGANVLTF.

Note on this clonotype: It may be a read error: a sequence one base away is much more abundant. The chain couples TRBV6-5 to TRBJ2-7; D is possibly TRBD1 (6 bases). V was pared by 4 bases and J by 9 bases, with 19 bases between. Germline CDR1 MNHEY, CDR2 SVGAGI. The CDR3 covers 14 residues. Here the CDR3 reads CASSSFAGADGQYF. In DNA, the CDR3 is TGTGCCAGCAGTTCCTTCGCAGGGGCGGACGGGCAGTACTTC.

The chain carries TRBV20-1 and TRBJ1-5; D is unresolved. This CDR3 has 12 amino acids. Trimming stripped 0 bases from V and 5 bases from J, with 5 bases between. Germline assignment: CDR1 DFQATT and CDR2 SNEGSKA (reference sequence). CDR3 in amino acids: CSARDGHQPQHF. The CDR3 DNA reads as TGCAGTGCTAGAGATGGACATCAGCCCCAGCATTTT.

This clonotype was seen repeatedly, ten times or more. V gene TRBV7-9 combines with J gene TRBJ2-7; 8 positions match TRBD2. The trim removed 5 bases at V and 3 bases at J, leaving 3 bases unmatched. The germline V gene has CDR1 SEHNR and CDR2 FQNEAQ (reference sequence). This CDR3 contains 13 residues. The CDR3 DNA reads as TGTGCCAGCAGCCCCGGGGGGGGCTACGAGCAGTACTTC. This sequence encodes CASSPGGGYEQYF.

This clonotype has more than one count but fewer than ten. Its ends do not fully match the called genes, so a read error is possible. The V and J genes are TRBV7-9 and TRBJ2-5, with D possibly called TRBD1 or TRBD2 (5 bases each). The germline V gene has CDR1 SEHNR and CDR2 FQNEAQ (reference sequence). CDR3 length equals 14 residues. CDR3 sequence: CASSSSGTQGTQYF. CDR3 in DNA: TGTGCCAGCAGCTCGTCCGGGACCCAAGGGACCCAGTACTTC.

Many counts were recorded for this clonotype. DNA for the CDR3: TGTGCCTGGATCCGGCGGGGTCCCTACGAGCAGTACTTC. Amino acid sequence: CAWIRRGPYEQYF. V and J are TRBV7-9 and TRBJ2-7, with D possibly matching TRBD2 (6 bases). The germline V gene has CDR1 SEHNR and CDR2 FQNEAQ (reference sequence). Deletions cut 11 bases from V and 2 bases from J, with 16 bases between. The CDR3 runs 13 residues.

Concerning this clonotype: A read error is possible here, since a much larger clone lies one base away. The chain recombines TRBV29-1 with TRBJ1-1; no clear D gene. Trimming removed 1 base from V and 0 bases from J, with 9 bases in between. CDR1 is SQVTM and CDR2 is ANQGSEA in the germline V gene. This CDR3 has 14 residues. The CDR3 is CSVEGGGVNTEAFF. DNA for the CDR3: TGCAGCGTTGAAGGGGGTGGGGTGAACACTGAAGCTTTCTTT.

The J gene is TRBJ2-5, the V gene TRBV5-1; no clear D gene. CDR3 length: 13 amino acids. Germline loops: CDR1 SGHRS, CDR2 YFSETQ. The V end was cut by 2 bases, the J end by 5 bases, with 10 bases between. For the CDR3, the DNA is TGCGCCAGCAGCTTTGGCTTCAGGGAGACCCAGTACTTC. Its translation: CASSFGFRETQYF. The full variable domain, in which reference TRBV5-1 and TRBJ2-5 provide the parts outside the CDR3, is KAGVTQTPRYLIKTRGQQVTLSCSPISGHRSVSWYQQTPGQGLQFLFEYFSETQRNKGNFPGRFSGRQFSNSRSEMNVSTLELGDSALYLCASSFGFRETQYFGPGTRLLVL.

The J gene is TRBJ2-7, the V gene TRBV7-2; D is ambiguous. This CDR3 contains 17 residues. V lost 5 bases to trimming and J lost 2 bases, with 22 bases between them. Looked up from germline, CDR1 is SGHTA and CDR2 is FQGNSA. The DNA of the CDR3 is TGTGCCAGCAGCACGAAACCACCCGGGTCCACCGCCTACGAGCAGTACTTC. Translated, it gives CASSTKPPGSTAYEQYF.

The chain links TRBV25-1 to TRBJ1-6; the match to TRBD1 covers 10 bases. Germline V CDR1 and CDR2: MGHDK, SYGVNS. The length of the CDR3 is 16 residues. V gave up 8 bases and J gave up 7 bases; unmatched junction bases: 11. CDR3 sequence (DNA): TGTGCCAGCGTTACGACCCGGACAGGGGGAAATTCACCCCTCCACTTT. It encodes CASVTTRTGGNSPLHF. Full variable domain (rest looked up from reference TRBV25-1 and TRBJ1-6): EADIYQTPRYLVIGTGKKITLECSQTMGHDKMYWYQQDPGMELHLIHYSYGVNSTEKGDLSSESTVSRIRTEHFPLTLESARPSHTSQYLCASVTTRTGGNSPLHFGNGTRLTVT.

Details on this clonotype: Relative to the germline gene, one junction end is altered; a read error may explain this. This chain links TRBV10-3 with TRBJ2-5, with D tentatively TRBD1 (6 bases). Germline V CDR1 and CDR2: ENHRY, SYGVKD. The CDR3 spans 15 residues. CDR3 residues: CAIRDSKGDQETRYF. For the CDR3, the DNA is TGTGCCATCAGGGACTCAAAGGGGGACCAAGAGACCCGGTACTTC.

The sample holds many counts of this clonotype. The chain links TRBV19 to TRBJ1-5; D remains ambiguous. Per the germline V gene, CDR1 is LNHDA and CDR2 is SQIVND (reference sequence). V gave up 7 bases and J gave up 6 bases, with 13 bases separating them. The CDR3 sequence is 13 residues long. CDR3 nucleotide sequence: TGTGCCAGTACCCATCTCCCGGGTCAGCCCCAGCATTTT. Translated, it gives CASTHLPGQPQHF.

The chain links TRBV7-8 to TRBJ2-7, with 7 bases aligning to TRBD2. CDR1 is SGHVS and CDR2 is FQNEAQ in the germline V gene. The V gene end was trimmed by 5 bases and the J gene end by 5 bases; junction bases not matched to a gene: 12. The CDR3 length is 15 residues. CDR3 DNA: TGTGCCAGCAGCCCTTATCGGGGGAGGGCCAACGAGCAGTACTTC. Protein: CASSPYRGRANEQYF.

This clonotype was seen at least ten times. This chain links TRBV11-2 with TRBJ2-7, with TRBD2 identical over 10 bases. From germline, CDR1 is SGHAT and CDR2 FQNNGV. The length of the CDR3 is 14 residues. V dropped 5 bases and J dropped 6; count of bases not matched to a gene: 7. The CDR3 nucleotides are TGTGCCAGCAGCCTTAGCGGGAGGTCTCGCGAGCAGTACTTC. It specifies CASSLSGRSREQYF.

This chain uses TRBV7-4 with TRBJ1-2; TRBD1 matches 10 bases. The CDR3 extends over 15 amino acids. CDR1 and CDR2 (germline): SGHVT, SQSDAQ. J lost 7 bases, V lost 6 bases, and 11 bases had no gene match. The CDR3 DNA sequence: TGTGCCAGCAGTCCCAACAGACAGGGGGCTGGTGGCTACACCTTC. Residues: CASSPNRQGAGGYTF.

The gene calls are TRBV7-9 and TRBJ1-1; unclear D gene. From germline, CDR1 is SEHNR and CDR2 FQNEAQ (reference sequence). Trimming left V 7 bases short and J 4 bases short, with 16 bases between. The CDR3 is made up of 14 amino acids. The CDR3 DNA reads as TGTGCCAGCACAGCCGAGGGTTGGGCCACTGAAGCTTTCTTT. Its translation is CASTAEGWATEAFF.

This clonotype was detected only a few times. V is TRBV7-9 and J is TRBJ2-1, with 15 nucleotides matching TRBD2. The CDR3 is 15 residues long. V trimming: 10 bases; J trimming: 10 bases; junction bases outside the gene matches: 11. Germline lookup yields CDR1 SEHNR and CDR2 FQNEAQ (reference sequence). CDR3 protein: CATSDPGTSGREQFF. CDR3 bases: TGTGCCACCAGTGACCCCGGGACTAGCGGGAGGGAGCAGTTCTTC.

V and J are TRBV5-1 and TRBJ1-1, with D uncertain. Germline values: CDR1 SGHRS, CDR2 YFSETQ. Trimming pared 0 bases from V and 4 bases from J, leaving 10 bases between. The CDR3 runs 14 residues. This CDR3 is CASSLGPLGTEAFF. The CDR3 coding sequence is TGCGCCAGCAGCTTGGGACCTCTGGGCACTGAAGCTTTCTTT.

To note about this clonotype: Here the CDR3 omits its conserved ending phenylalanine or tryptophan, so a read error is the likely source. The chain is built from TRBV3-1 and TRBJ2-2; D not resolved. Deletions cut 4 bases from V and 6 bases from J, with 12 bases between. This CDR3 region has 14 residues. CDR1 LGHDT and CDR2 YNNKEL come from the germline V gene (reference sequence). The DNA for the CDR3 is TGTGCCAGCAGCCGTATTAGCCCCGCCGGGGAGCTGTTTCTT. This codes for CASSRISPAGELFL.

This clonotype was seen many times. The V and J genes are TRBV12-3 or TRBV12-4 and TRBJ2-5, with D possibly being TRBD2 (7 bases). There are 14 residues in the CDR3. V was clipped by 3 bases and J by 6 bases, with 14 bases between them. The CDR3, as DNA: TGTGCCAGCAGTTTCGGGGAGGGGGTGAAGACCCAGTACTTC. Translating it yields CASSFGEGVKTQYF.

The chain couples TRBV4-3 to TRBJ2-2; D unresolved. V was cut by 0 bases and J by 6 bases, with 5 bases left in between. Per germline, CDR1 LGHNA and CDR2 YSLEER. The CDR3 length is 13 residues. The CDR3 region has the DNA TGCGCCAGCAGCCAAGAAACAGCCGGGGAGCTGTTTTTT. As protein: CASSQETAGELFF.

V and J are TRBV11-1 and TRBJ1-2, with D possibly TRBD1 on 6 matching bases. Germline CDR1 and CDR2: SGHAT and FQDESV (reference sequence). The V end lost 5 bases, the J end lost 0 bases, and 13 bases lay between the germline ends. The CDR3 has 15 residues. The CDR3 coding sequence is TGTGCCAGCAGCGTAGGGGGGAGCACTAACTATGGCTACACCTTC. The encoded protein is CASSVGGSTNYGYTF.

This clonotype was seen at least ten times. The CDR3 loop reads CSVEKGRGQAGEQYF. In DNA, the CDR3 is TGCAGCGTTGAAAAGGGGAGGGGACAGGCAGGTGAGCAGTACTTC. The V call is TRBV29-1, the J call TRBJ2-7; the D gene is possibly TRBD1 (8 bases). This CDR3 region has 15 residues. Per the germline V gene, CDR1 is SQVTM and CDR2 is ANQGSEA. V lost 2 bases and J 7 bases, leaving 21 bases between the germline ends.